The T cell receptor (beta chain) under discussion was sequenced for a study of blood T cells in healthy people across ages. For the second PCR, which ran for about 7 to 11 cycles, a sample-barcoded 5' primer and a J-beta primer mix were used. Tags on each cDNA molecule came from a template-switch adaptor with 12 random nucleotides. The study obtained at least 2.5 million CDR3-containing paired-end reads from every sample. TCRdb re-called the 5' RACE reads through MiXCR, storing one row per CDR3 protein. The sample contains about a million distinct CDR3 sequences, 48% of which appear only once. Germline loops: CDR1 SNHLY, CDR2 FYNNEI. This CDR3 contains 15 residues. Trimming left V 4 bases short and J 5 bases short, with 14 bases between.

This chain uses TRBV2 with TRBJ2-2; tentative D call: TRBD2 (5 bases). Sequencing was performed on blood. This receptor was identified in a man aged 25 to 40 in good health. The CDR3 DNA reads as TGTGCCAGCAGTGGTGATCGGGGTTGGACCGGGGAGCTGTTTTTT. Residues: CASSGDRGWTGELFF.